This T cell receptor beta chain was sequenced during a study of graft-versus-host responses after intestinal transplantation. The CDR3 extends over 15 amino acids. With 2 bases clipped from V and 4 bases from J, the junction kept 5 bases outside the gene matches. Germline values: CDR1 MNHNY, CDR2 SVGAGI (reference sequence). Here immunoSEQ multiplex PCR was the method, and the copy in TCRdb shows in-frame clones only, minus some. The sample has 10,000 or so clones; about 94% are singletons. This rearrangement joins TRBV6-6 to TRBJ2-7; 10 bases align to TRBD1. Sequencing was performed on PBMCs, taken 8 days after intestinal transplant. The clonotype originates from a human patient who received an intestinal transplant, so some T cells may come from the graft donor. The CDR3 DNA follows: TGTGCCAGCAGTTACAGAGGGACAGGGGATTACGAGCAGTACTTC. This gives the protein CASSYRGTGDYEQYF.